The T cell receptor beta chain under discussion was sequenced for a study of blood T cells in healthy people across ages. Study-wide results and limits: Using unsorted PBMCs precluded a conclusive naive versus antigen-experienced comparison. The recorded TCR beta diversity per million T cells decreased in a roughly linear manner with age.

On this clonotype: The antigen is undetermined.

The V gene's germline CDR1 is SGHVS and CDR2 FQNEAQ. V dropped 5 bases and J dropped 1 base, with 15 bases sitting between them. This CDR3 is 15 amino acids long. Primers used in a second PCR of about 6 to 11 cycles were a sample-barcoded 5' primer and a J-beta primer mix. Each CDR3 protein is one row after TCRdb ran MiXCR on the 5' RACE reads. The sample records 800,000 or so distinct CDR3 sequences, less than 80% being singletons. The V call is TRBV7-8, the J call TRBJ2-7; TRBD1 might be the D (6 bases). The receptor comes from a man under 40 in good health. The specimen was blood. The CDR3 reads CASSHPRQGSYEQYF. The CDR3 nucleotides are TGTGCCAGCAGCCACCCTCGGCAGGGGTCCTACGAGCAGTACTTC.